This entry lists 23 T cell receptor beta chains sequenced from one sample in a study of identical twins. Via MiXCR, TCRdb re-called the 5' RACE reads, giving one row per CDR3 protein. This sample has around 1.7 million distinct CDR3 sequences; around a third occur once, and the top ten carry less than 0.35%. Sequenced material: cord blood. Source of these receptors: a newborn girl in good health.

This clonotype was detected a few times. The gene calls are TRBV20-1 and TRBJ2-7; maybe TRBD1 (6 bases). Germline V lookup: CDR1 DFQATT, CDR2 SNEGSKA (reference sequence). The CDR3 consists of 14 residues. With 3 bases removed from V and 8 bases from J, the gap between germline ends came to 20 bases. In DNA, the CDR3 is TGCAGTGCTAGTGCCTACTCAGGGGTAGAAAAGCAGTACTTC. Translated: CSASAYSGVEKQYF.

This rearrangement joins TRBV11-1 to TRBJ2-1; D gene ambiguous. This CDR3 region has 14 residues. The germline gives CDR1 SGHAT, CDR2 FQDESV (reference sequence). The ends were cut back, 3 bases at V and 10 bases at J, with 16 bases in the middle. The chain's CDR3 is CASSLGPGSYEQFF. DNA of the CDR3: TGTGCCAGCAGCTTGGGTCCGGGCTCCTACGAGCAGTTCTTC. Full variable domain (missing parts from reference TRBV11-1 and TRBJ2-1): EAEVAQSPRYKITEKSQAVAFWCDPISGHATLYWYRQILGQGPELLVQFQDESVVDDSQLPKDRFSAERLKGVDSTLKIQPAELGDSAMYLCASSLGPGSYEQFFGPGTRLTVL.

At least ten counts were recorded for this clonotype. The chain joins TRBV29-1 to TRBJ2-7; no clear D. Germline V gene data show CDR1 as SQVTM and CDR2 as ANQGSEA. This CDR3 is built from 11 residues. Trimming stripped 0 bases from V and 8 bases from J, with 8 bases between. The CDR3 loop is CSVEDATQQYF. The DNA of the CDR3 is TGCAGCGTTGAAGATGCGACACAGCAGTACTTC.

The chain is built from TRBV28 and TRBJ2-7; D tentatively reads TRBD1 or TRBD2 (5 bases each). Germline values: CDR1 MDHEN, CDR2 SYDVKM. This CDR3 comprises 14 residues. V lost 6 bases and J lost 3, with 15 bases in between. The CDR3 DNA follows: TGTGCCAGCAGACCGGGACCCTATTTCTACGAGCAGTACTTC. This gives the protein CASRPGPYFYEQYF.

This clonotype has only a few counts. The V gene is TRBV4-2, the J gene TRBJ2-1; TRBD2 aligns across 10 bases. Germline V gene data show CDR1 as LGHNA and CDR2 as YNFKEQ. This CDR3 spans 19 amino acids. Trimming cost V 6 bases and J 8 bases; bases outside gene matches: 22. CDR3 sequence (DNA): TGTGCCAGCAGTCTTCGAACTAGCGGGAAGTCGGGGCTTTTGGATGAGCAGTTCTTC. Translating gives CASSLRTSGKSGLLDEQFF.

The chain employs TRBV5-1 and TRBJ2-4, with 10 bases aligning to TRBD2. In germline, CDR1 is SGHRS, CDR2 YFSETQ. Trimming removed 2 bases from V and 13 bases from J; junction bases left unmatched: 9. This CDR3 is 14 amino acids long. CDR3 coding DNA: TGCGCCAGCAGCTTACTAGCGGGGAACAATGAGCAGTACTTC. Translation: CASSLLAGNNEQYF.

This clonotype was detected only a few times. This rearrangement joins TRBV4-1 to TRBJ1-2; D may be TRBD1 (5 bases). The ends were cut back, 5 bases at V and 2 bases at J, with 12 bases in the middle. The germline gives CDR1 MGHRA, CDR2 YSYEKL. CDR3 length: 14 residues. The CDR3 reads CASSSPTDNYGYTF. The CDR3 DNA is TGCGCCAGCAGCTCGCCGACAGACAACTATGGCTACACCTTC.

Note on this clonotype: Given a much more abundant clone one base away, this may be a read error. The chain couples TRBV20-1 to TRBJ2-3, with TRBD1 as a possible D gene (6 bases). The length of the CDR3 is 14 residues. The V gene lost 1 base and the J gene lost 0 bases, with 8 bases spanning the gap. Germline CDR1 and CDR2: DFQATT and SNEGSKA (reference sequence). CDR3 sequence reads: CSARVQGSTDTQYF. The CDR3 nucleotides are TGCAGTGCTAGAGTACAGGGAAGCACAGATACGCAGTATTTT.

The gene calls are TRBV19 and TRBJ2-1; TRBD2 aligns across 11 bases. V shed 5 bases and J 4 bases; nucleotides not matched to a gene: 10. CDR1 and CDR2 from the germline V gene are LNHDA and SQIVND (reference sequence). The CDR3 length is 17 residues. The CDR3 sequence is CASSYIAGGSLYNEQFF. CDR3 nucleotides: TGTGCCAGTAGTTATATAGCGGGAGGGTCCCTATACAATGAGCAGTTCTTC.

A word on this clonotype: A much more abundant neighbour one base away suggests this may be a read error. This rearrangement joins TRBV4-1 to TRBJ1-2; D uncertain. The V end lost 0 bases, the J end lost 1 base, and 12 bases lay between the germline ends. The CDR3 has 16 residues. In germline, CDR1 is MGHRA, CDR2 YSYEKL. The CDR3 sequence: CASSQETQMVNYGYTF. As DNA, the CDR3 is TGCGCCAGCAGCCAAGAAACCCAGATGGTTAACTATGGCTACACCTTC.

J is TRBJ2-4 and V is TRBV7-9; D gene uncertain. CDR1 SEHNR and CDR2 FQNEAQ come from the germline V gene (reference sequence). This CDR3 comprises 15 residues. Deletions cut 0 bases from V and 0 bases from J, with 6 bases between. CDR3 DNA sequence: TGTGCCAGCAGCTTAGCGGTGGCAGCCAAAAACATTCAGTACTTC. This encodes CASSLAVAAKNIQYF.

The rearrangement uses TRBV7-2 and TRBJ1-2, with a weak D call TRBD1 (5 bases). Per germline, CDR1 SGHTA and CDR2 FQGNSA. The CDR3 runs 14 residues. V was clipped by 1 base and J by 8 bases, with 14 bases between them. The CDR3 protein is CASSLVVRDGGYTF. In nucleotides, the CDR3 is TGTGCCAGCAGCTTAGTAGTGAGGGACGGGGGCTACACCTTC.

This clonotype was observed a few times. The chain has TRBV7-9 and TRBJ2-7, with 7 bases matching TRBD1. Trimming at V came to 4 bases and at J to 1 base, leaving 7 bases not matched to a gene. The CDR3 has 15 residues. Germline V gives CDR1 SEHNR, CDR2 FQNEAQ (reference sequence). CDR3 nucleotide sequence: TGTGCCAGCAGCTCCCCGGACAGGATATCCTACGAGCAGTACTTC. Translation gives CASSSPDRISYEQYF.

The chain couples TRBV7-9 to TRBJ1-1; D is undetermined. Germline V lookup: CDR1 SEHNR, CDR2 FQNEAQ (reference sequence). The CDR3 length is 15 residues. V was cut by 0 bases and J by 6 bases, with 14 bases left in between. The CDR3 reads CASSLASSPGAEAFF. The DNA of the CDR3 is TGTGCCAGCAGCTTAGCCTCTTCCCCGGGAGCTGAAGCTTTCTTT.

This clonotype was found once. The chain employs TRBV3-1 and TRBJ2-3, with D perhaps matching TRBD1 or TRBD2 (6 bases each). The CDR3 runs 15 residues. V gave up 5 bases and J gave up 6 bases, with 18 bases separating them. CDR1 LGHDT and CDR2 YNNKEL come from the germline V gene (reference sequence). The CDR3 DNA follows: TGTGCCAGCAGCAGGACTCGGGGGCTTCGGGATACGCAGTATTTT. The encoded protein is CASSRTRGLRDTQYF.

The chain recombines TRBV12-3 or TRBV12-4 with TRBJ2-7; 9 bases match TRBD2. TRBJ2-5 matches the DNA end more closely, so the J call is doubtful. This CDR3 has 14 residues. This CDR3 reads CASRGASGKGTQYF. DNA for the CDR3: TGTGCCAGCCGGGGGGCTAGCGGGAAAGGGACCCAGTACTTC.

This clonotype was observed a few times. The V gene is TRBV24-1, the J gene TRBJ2-7; D is tentatively TRBD1 or TRBD2 (5 bases each). Trimming pared 3 bases from V and 6 bases from J, leaving 20 bases between. CDR1 and CDR2 (germline): KGHDR, SFDVKD. CDR3 length: 16 amino acids. CDR3 amino acids: CATSDNRDPLLSEQYF. The DNA of the CDR3 is TGTGCCACCAGTGATAACCGGGACCCCCTCCTTAGCGAGCAGTACTTC.

The chain has TRBV5-1 and TRBJ2-4; D is perhaps TRBD1 or TRBD2 (5 bases each). V was trimmed by 4 bases and J by 14 bases, leaving 19 bases between them. Per germline, CDR1 SGHRS and CDR2 YFSETQ. The CDR3 sequence is 13 residues long. The CDR3 bases are TGCGCCAGCAGCCTTATTCGGGACCCTCGAAAGTACTTC. It is translated as CASSLIRDPRKYF.

The chain combines TRBV7-8 with TRBJ2-3; 10 bases fit TRBD2. Germline trimming cut 1 base from V and 6 bases from J; bases unmatched to any gene: 7. CDR1 SGHVS and CDR2 FQNEAQ come from the germline V gene. The CDR3 is 16 amino acids. DNA of the CDR3: TGTGCCAGCAGCTTAGAGCCTAGCGGGAGTAGGGATACGCAGTATTTT. Amino acids: CASSLEPSGSRDTQYF.

The chain joins TRBV7-2 to TRBJ1-2; D might be TRBD1 (5 bases). CDR3 size: 16 residues. Germline CDR1 reads SGHTA; CDR2 reads FQGNSA. V shed 4 bases and J shed 5 bases, with 20 bases lying between them. Here the CDR3 reads CASSSLLGGKQYGYTF. The CDR3 coding sequence is TGTGCCAGCAGCTCCCTTTTGGGGGGAAAACAATATGGCTACACCTTC.

This chain connects TRBV12-3 or TRBV12-4 to TRBJ2-3, with TRBD1 as a possible D gene (5 bases). This CDR3 contains 14 residues. The V and J ends lost 8 bases and 4 bases respectively, with 16 bases between them. The CDR3 is CASGKRRGADTQYF. CDR3 DNA sequence: TGTGCCAGCGGGAAACGAAGGGGCGCAGATACGCAGTATTTT.

A few counts support this clonotype. The chain joins TRBV20-1 to TRBJ2-3; 9 bases fit TRBD1. Germline V gene sequence: CDR1 DFQATT, CDR2 SNEGSKA (reference sequence). This CDR3 comprises 15 residues. V shed 6 bases and J 5 bases; nucleotides not matched to a gene: 12. The CDR3 region has the DNA TGCAGTGCCGACCACCTACAGGGGGCAATAGATACGCAGTATTTT. The encoded protein is CSADHLQGAIDTQYF.

Notes on this clonotype: One end of the junction is discordant with germline, which a read error may explain. This sequence joins TRBV20-1 and TRBJ1-1, with D possibly matching TRBD1 (6 bases). Germline CDR1 is DFQATT and CDR2 is SNEGSKA (reference sequence). The CDR3 has 11 residues. CDR3 bases: TGTAGTGCTAAAAGGGGGGTGGAAGCTTTCTTT. Protein sequence: CSAKRGVEAFF.